Following are 22 T cell receptor beta chains from one sample sequenced in a study of blood T cell repertoires in COVID-19. Some clones are missing from TCRdb's copy, which holds only in-frame ones; the method was immunoSEQ multiplex PCR. The sample lists about 260,000 clones, about 87% seen once, with approximately 1.5% in the top ten. Sequencing was done on a sample of peripheral blood. Source of these receptors: a woman between 40 and 55 years old who had recovered from COVID-19.

The chain joins TRBV5-1 to TRBJ1-5, with 7 bases matching TRBD1. The germline V gene has CDR1 SGHRS and CDR2 YFSETQ. The CDR3 sequence is 17 residues long. The trim removed 1 base at V and 0 bases at J, leaving 7 bases unmatched. The CDR3 reads CASSLRGTEYSNQPQHF. The CDR3 DNA follows: TGCGCCAGCAGCTTGAGGGGGACAGAGTATAGCAATCAGCCCCAGCATTTT.

The rearrangement joins TRBV5-6 to TRBJ1-2; 7 bases agree with TRBD1. CDR3 length equals 14 residues. Trimming took 4 bases from V and 5 from J; bases not matched to a gene: 8. Germline V lookup: CDR1 SGHDT, CDR2 YYEEEE. The CDR3 is CASSPGQPVYGYTF. Here the CDR3 DNA reads TGTGCCAGCAGCCCGGGACAGCCAGTATATGGCTACACCTTC.

The chain has TRBV7-9 and TRBJ1-2, with 8 bases aligning to TRBD1. This CDR3 has 15 amino acids. The germline gives CDR1 SEHNR, CDR2 FQNEAQ (reference sequence). V lost 4 bases to trimming and J lost 4 bases; unmatched junction nucleotides: 8. The CDR3 loop reads CASSSSETGAYGYTF. DNA for the CDR3: TGTGCCAGCAGCTCGTCCGAGACAGGGGCCTATGGCTACACCTTC.

This CDR3 reads CASSLQGGSDTQYF. The DNA for the CDR3 is TGTGCCAGCAGCTTGCAGGGTGGATCAGATACGCAGTATTTT. The rearrangement joins TRBV5-4 to TRBJ2-3, with TRBD1 as a possible D gene (5 bases). Germline V gene data show CDR1 as SGHNT and CDR2 as YYREEE (reference sequence). The CDR3 length is 14 residues. V lost 1 base and J lost 4, with 10 bases in between.

V is TRBV15 and J is TRBJ1-2, with D possibly matching TRBD1 (5 bases). The V gene's germline CDR1 is LNHNV and CDR2 YYDKDF (reference sequence). This CDR3 is built from 15 residues. V dropped 1 base and J dropped 4 bases, with 13 bases sitting between them. This CDR3 reads CATSRVPGRGYGYTF. CDR3 bases: TGTGCCACCAGCAGAGTGCCCGGTAGGGGCTATGGCTACACCTTC.

A note on this clone: The same CDR3 can be traced to other DNA sequences in this sample. CDR3 loop: CASSTQNSPLHF. The DNA for the CDR3 is TGTGCCAGCAGCACGCAGAATTCACCCCTCCACTTT. The rearrangement links TRBV7-9 to TRBJ1-6; D gene ambiguous. V shed 5 bases and J shed 7 bases, with 6 bases lying between them. There are 12 residues in the CDR3. CDR1 SEHNR and CDR2 FQNEAQ come from the germline V gene (reference sequence).

This sequence joins TRBV29-1 and TRBJ2-7; 8 bases match TRBD1. This CDR3 is built from 11 residues. Germline CDR1 is SQVTM and CDR2 is ANQGSEA. After removal of 4 bases from V and 7 bases from J, the junction contained 3 bases not matched to a gene. CDR3 DNA: TGCAGCGTTGGTTACAGGGGGGAGCAGTACTTC. Protein sequence: CSVGYRGEQYF.

The V call is TRBV7-9, the J call TRBJ2-7; D is uncertain. Deletions cut 8 bases from V and 6 bases from J, with 5 bases between. The CDR3 runs to 9 residues. Germline V gives CDR1 SEHNR, CDR2 FQNEAQ (reference sequence). CDR3 in amino acids: CASPSEQYF. DNA of the CDR3: TGTGCCAGCCCGAGCGAGCAGTACTTC.

The chain links TRBV19 to TRBJ1-1; TRBD1 agrees at 8 bases. There are 15 residues in the CDR3. The V and J ends lost 1 base and 6 bases, in that order; junction bases with no gene match: 7. Germline CDR1 LNHDA, CDR2 SQIVND (reference sequence). The DNA for the CDR3 is TGTGCCAGTAGTATAGGTTGGACAGGGAAGCCTGAAGCTTTCTTT. Encoded protein: CASSIGWTGKPEAFF. The full variable domain, its missing parts supplied by reference TRBV19 and TRBJ1-1, is DGGITQSPKYLFRKEGQNVTLSCEQNLNHDAMYWYRQDPGQGLRLIYYSQIVNDFQKGDIAEGYSVSREKKESFPLTVTSAQKNPTAFYLCASSIGWTGKPEAFFGQGTRLTVV.

The chain couples TRBV29-1 to TRBJ2-1; D is ambiguous. Trimming removed 8 bases at V and 3 bases at J, with 8 bases between. This CDR3 contains 11 residues. Germline assignment: CDR1 SQVTM and CDR2 ANQGSEA. The CDR3 DNA is TGCAGCTTCCAGGTCTACAATGAGCAGTTCTTC. Encoded protein: CSFQVYNEQFF.

The rearrangement uses TRBV30 and TRBJ1-6; tentative D call: TRBD1 (5 bases). This CDR3 spans 15 amino acids. Trimming removed 0 bases from V and 5 bases from J, with 11 bases in between. Germline V gene data show CDR1 as GTSNPN and CDR2 as SVGIG (reference sequence). The DNA for the CDR3 is TGTGCCTGGAGTGTACTCGGGGGAAATAATTCACCCCTCCACTTT. It yields the protein CAWSVLGGNNSPLHF.

The chain combines TRBV19 with TRBJ2-6; TRBD2 might be the D (5 bases). The CDR3 extends over 16 amino acids. V gave up 5 bases and J gave up 0 bases, with 11 bases separating them. Germline assignment: CDR1 LNHDA and CDR2 SQIVND (reference sequence). The CDR3 DNA is TGTGCCAGTAGTGAGGGCCTAGTCTCTGGGGCCAACGTCCTGACTTTC. This encodes CASSEGLVSGANVLTF.

The rearrangement joins TRBV10-3 to TRBJ1-2, with unresolved D. This CDR3 comprises 11 residues. In germline, CDR1 is ENHRY, CDR2 SYGVKD. V was shortened by 7 bases and J by 8 bases, with 11 bases between the two germline ends. This CDR3 reads CAITPGRGYTF. As DNA, the CDR3 is TGTGCCATCACCCCGGGTCGAGGCTACACCTTC.

V is TRBV5-1 and J is TRBJ1-1, with TRBD1 as a possible D gene (5 bases). CDR1 SGHRS and CDR2 YFSETQ come from the germline V gene. The V gene lost 2 bases and the J gene lost 3 bases, with 11 bases spanning the gap. This CDR3 spans 14 amino acids. This chain's CDR3 is CASSFGGSYTEAFF. CDR3 DNA: TGCGCCAGCAGCTTCGGGGGAAGTTACACTGAAGCTTTCTTT.

The V and J genes are TRBV7-2 and TRBJ1-3; D uncertain. Trimming removed 8 bases from V and 4 bases from J, with 15 bases in between. The CDR3 covers 14 residues. CDR1 is SGHTA and CDR2 is FQGNSA in the germline V gene. DNA of the CDR3: TGTGCCAGCTCTAACCCAGGTCCCGGAAACACCATATATTTT. This encodes CASSNPGPGNTIYF.

V gene TRBV5-1 combines with J gene TRBJ2-1; TRBD2 might be the D (7 bases). V lost 0 bases and J 5 bases, leaving 30 bases between the germline ends. Per germline, CDR1 SGHRS and CDR2 YFSETQ. CDR3 length: 21 residues. The CDR3 sequence: CASSLADRTGGAGRVNNEQFF. DNA of the CDR3: TGCGCCAGCAGCTTGGCCGATCGGACGGGGGGCGCTGGTAGGGTCAACAATGAGCAGTTCTTC.

The chain uses TRBV29-1 and TRBJ2-7; tentatively, D is TRBD1 (6 bases). CDR1 SQVTM and CDR2 ANQGSEA come from the germline V gene. V lost 4 bases to trimming and J lost 7 bases, with 23 bases between them. The CDR3 is 15 amino acids. The CDR3 is CSVASSATGALEQYF. The DNA of the CDR3 is TGCAGCGTTGCCTCATCAGCGACAGGTGCCTTAGAGCAGTACTTC.

V gene TRBV7-9 combines with J gene TRBJ1-1; D call uncertain. Per germline, CDR1 SEHNR and CDR2 FQNEAQ (reference sequence). The CDR3 runs to 15 residues. Trimming took off 5 bases at V and 6 bases at J, with 19 bases between the two ends. The CDR3 DNA sequence: TGTGCCAGCAGCCGAGGCGGGGAAGGGATCCCTGAAGCTTTCTTT. Protein sequence: CASSRGGEGIPEAFF.

The CDR3 DNA follows: TGTGCCTGGAGTGGGACAGGGGACCAGCCCCAGCATTTT. Its translation: CAWSGTGDQPQHF. The gene calls are TRBV30 and TRBJ1-5; TRBD1 matches at 9 bases. Germline-derived CDR1 and CDR2 are GTSNPN and SVGIG (reference sequence). Trimming removed 1 base from V and 7 bases from J; junction bases left unmatched: 2. The CDR3 sequence is 13 residues long.

The J gene is TRBJ2-7, the V gene TRBV11-2; no clear D. Trimming took off 1 base at V and 0 bases at J, with 7 bases between the two ends. Germline CDR1 is SGHAT and CDR2 is FQNNGV. The CDR3 extends over 14 amino acids. The DNA of the CDR3 is TGTGCCAGCAGCTTAGCTGGAGCCTCCTACGAGCAGTACTTC. It translates to CASSLAGASYEQYF.

This chain connects TRBV6-5 to TRBJ1-2; D is undetermined. CDR3 length: 13 residues. Germline V lookup: CDR1 MNHEY, CDR2 SVGAGI. Trimming shortened V by 3 bases and J by 8 bases, and 13 bases separated the two germline ends. The CDR3 region is CASSYLGSGGYTF. CDR3 in DNA: TGTGCCAGCAGTTATCTCGGGTCCGGGGGCTACACCTTC.

V usage is TRBV5-5 and J usage is TRBJ2-6; D ambiguous. Looked up from germline, CDR1 is SGHKS and CDR2 is YYEKEE (reference sequence). Trimming pared 4 bases from V and 0 bases from J, leaving 8 bases between. The CDR3 runs 15 residues. For the CDR3, the DNA is TGTGCCAGCAGCATTCTAAGCTCTGGGGCCAACGTCCTGACTTTC. It is translated as CASSILSSGANVLTF.